These 27 T cell receptor beta chains came from one sample sequenced in a study of graft-versus-host responses after intestinal transplantation. These receptors have no known antigen. The repertoire was sequenced with immunoSEQ multiplex PCR; TCRdb's copy has only in-frame clones and lacks some. The sample comprises about 93,000 clones, over 80% of which are singletons, and 0.45% to 0.55% rests with the top ten. The material sequenced was unstimulated CD8+ T cells sorted from spleen or lymph node cells, taken before intestinal transplant. These TCRs come from a human donor who received an intestinal transplant.

This chain uses TRBV19 with TRBJ2-1; 16 nucleotides line up with TRBD2. The CDR3 extends over 15 amino acids. J lost 6 bases, V lost 10 bases, and 6 bases had no gene match. In germline, CDR1 is LNHDA, CDR2 SQIVND (reference sequence). Here the CDR3 DNA reads TGTGCCACGGGACTAGCGGGGGGGCTTAGCAATGAGCAGTTCTTC. Translation: CATGLAGGLSNEQFF.

This sequence joins TRBV6-5 and TRBJ2-1, with a possible D match to TRBD1 (5 bases). Trimming took off 5 bases at V and 4 bases at J, with 9 bases between the two ends. This CDR3 has 13 residues. Germline CDR1 is MNHEY and CDR2 is SVGAGI. CDR3 residues: CASSHDSYNEQFF. The CDR3 DNA reads TGTGCCAGCAGTCACGACAGTTACAATGAGCAGTTCTTC.

The rearrangement uses TRBV9 and TRBJ2-7; 11 nucleotides match TRBD2. The germline V gene encodes CDR1 SGDLS and CDR2 YYNGEE. V was pared by 2 bases and J by 0 bases, with 4 bases of the junction left unmatched. The CDR3 runs 16 residues. The CDR3 loop is CASSVSSGRSSYEQYF. The DNA for the CDR3 is TGTGCCAGCAGCGTCTCTAGCGGGAGGAGCTCCTACGAGCAGTACTTC.

V gene TRBV5-1 combines with J gene TRBJ2-7, with 7 positions matching TRBD2. In germline, CDR1 is SGHRS, CDR2 YFSETQ. The CDR3 runs 13 residues. J was trimmed by 3 bases and V by 7 bases; bases with no gene match: 7. CDR3 amino acids: CASGLGGGYEQYF. The DNA for the CDR3 is TGCGCCAGCGGCCTTGGGGGGGGCTACGAGCAGTACTTC.

The chain links TRBV6-1 to TRBJ1-5; 10 positions agree with TRBD1. Trimming removed 6 bases from V and 6 bases from J; junction bases left unmatched: 5. The CDR3 is made up of 14 amino acids. Per germline, CDR1 MNHNS and CDR2 SASEGT. For the CDR3, the DNA is TGTGCCAGCAGGCCGGGACAGGGGACTCAGCCCCAGCATTTT. It specifies CASRPGQGTQPQHF.

The rearrangement joins TRBV4-1 to TRBJ2-7; possible D gene TRBD1, 6 bases. Between the trimmed V and J ends, which lost 1 base and 4 bases, there was a span of 14 bases. The CDR3 runs 15 residues. Per germline, CDR1 MGHRA and CDR2 YSYEKL. The DNA of the CDR3 is TGCGCCAGCAGCCAAGTTTCAGGGACAATTTACGAGCAGTACTTC. Residues: CASSQVSGTIYEQYF.

The J gene is TRBJ2-2, the V gene TRBV7-3, with D perhaps matching TRBD1 (6 bases). Looked up from germline, CDR1 is SGHTA and CDR2 is FQGTGA. V lost 4 bases, J lost 0 bases, and 12 bases lay in between. The length of the CDR3 is 16 residues. CDR3 in DNA: TGTGCCAGCAGCTACCCAGGGGAGACGAACACCGGGGAGCTGTTTTTT. The encoded protein is CASSYPGETNTGELFF. Together with reference TRBV7-3 and TRBJ2-2, the CDR3 gives the full variable domain: GAGVSQTPSNKVTEKGKYVELRCDPISGHTALYWYRQSLGQGPEFLIYFQGTGAADDSGLPNDRFFAVRPEGSVSTLKIQRTERGDSAVYLCASSYPGETNTGELFFGEGSRLTVL.

This chain joins TRBV2 and TRBJ1-1; D might be TRBD1 (5 bases). Germline CDR1 is SNHLY and CDR2 is FYNNEI. Trimming cost V 7 bases and J 4 bases, with 10 bases left between them. This CDR3 is 12 amino acids long. In nucleotides, the CDR3 is TGTGCCAGCACCACGGGGGGCACTGAAGCTTTCTTT. This sequence encodes CASTTGGTEAFF.

The chain has TRBV19 and TRBJ2-1, with 13 bases fitting TRBD2. V lost 7 bases to trimming and J lost 8 bases; unmatched junction nucleotides: 8. Germline CDR1 and CDR2: LNHDA and SQIVND (reference sequence). CDR3 length equals 15 residues. The CDR3 coding sequence is TGTGCCAGTACCGAATCAGGACTAGCGGGGGATGAGCAGTTCTTC. Translation: CASTESGLAGDEQFF.

The gene calls are TRBV18 and TRBJ2-7; no definite D call. Germline CDR1 KGHSH, CDR2 LQKENI. This CDR3 is built from 13 residues. V was trimmed by 2 bases and J by 3 bases, leaving 8 bases between them. As DNA, the CDR3 is TGTGCCAGCTCACCAGGGCAGAACTACGAGCAGTACTTC. Protein sequence: CASSPGQNYEQYF.

The CDR3 region is CASSESPGLAGSYEQYF. The CDR3 DNA reads as TGTGCCAGCAGTGAAAGCCCCGGACTAGCGGGTTCCTACGAGCAGTACTTC. The chain recombines TRBV2 with TRBJ2-7; 11 bases fit TRBD2. J was trimmed by 1 base and V by 2 bases; bases with no gene match: 7. This CDR3 contains 17 residues. The germline V gene encodes CDR1 SNHLY and CDR2 FYNNEI.

The gene calls are TRBV5-1 and TRBJ1-2; D unclear. CDR3 size: 16 residues. V was clipped by 4 bases and J by 1 base, with 17 bases between them. Germline values: CDR1 SGHRS, CDR2 YFSETQ. CDR3 protein: CASSALRRGSNYGYTF. DNA for the CDR3: TGCGCCAGCAGCGCCCTGCGGAGAGGTAGTAACTATGGCTACACCTTC.

A single count supports this clone. The chain uses TRBV11-1 and TRBJ2-7, with D possibly TRBD1 on 6 matching bases. From germline, CDR1 is SGHAT and CDR2 FQDESV (reference sequence). The ends were cut back, 3 bases at V and 1 base at J, with 7 bases in the middle. This CDR3 is built from 13 residues. CDR3 residues: CASSFGQSYEQYF. CDR3 DNA: TGTGCCAGCAGCTTCGGACAGTCCTACGAGCAGTACTTC.

This rearrangement joins TRBV6-9 to TRBJ1-2; D is unresolved. Germline CDR1 and CDR2: MNHGY and SVAAGI. This CDR3 is built from 14 residues. Trimming left V 4 bases short and J 0 bases short, with 9 bases between. The CDR3 DNA sequence: TGTGCCAGCAGTTGGCCCTTTCCTAACTATGGCTACACCTTC. Its translation: CASSWPFPNYGYTF.

This chain connects TRBV15 to TRBJ1-6; D is possibly TRBD1 (6 bases). V lost 3 bases and J 3 bases, leaving 12 bases between the germline ends. Germline CDR1 and CDR2: LNHNV and YYDKDF (reference sequence). The CDR3 runs to 16 residues. The CDR3 here is CATSRGAGGYNSPLHF. CDR3 sequence (DNA): TGTGCCACCAGCAGGGGGGCGGGTGGCTATAATTCACCCCTCCACTTT.

The V and J genes are TRBV5-4 and TRBJ2-1, with D perhaps matching TRBD1 (6 bases). Trimming took 7 bases from V and 0 from J, leaving 17 bases between them. This CDR3 has 16 amino acids. Germline V gives CDR1 SGHNT, CDR2 YYREEE (reference sequence). CDR3 nucleotides: TGTGCCAGCTCACTGGGGACAACGAGCTCCTACAATGAGCAGTTCTTC. Protein product: CASSLGTTSSYNEQFF.

This chain uses TRBV27 with TRBJ2-7; weak D call: TRBD2 (6 bases). Trimming removed 8 bases at V and 3 bases at J, with 17 bases between. This CDR3 spans 14 amino acids. Germline-derived CDR1 and CDR2 are MNHEY and SMNVEV (reference sequence). The CDR3 DNA reads TGTGCCAGCCGCCCGGGGGTAGGTAACTACGAGCAGTACTTC. Its protein is CASRPGVGNYEQYF.

The chain recombines TRBV18 with TRBJ1-1, with TRBD1 as a possible D gene (5 bases). Germline lookup yields CDR1 KGHSH and CDR2 LQKENI. There are 13 residues in the CDR3. The V end lost 2 bases, the J end lost 7 bases, and 11 bases lay between the germline ends. The CDR3: CASSPNRYYEAFF. In DNA, the CDR3 is TGTGCCAGCTCACCAAACAGGTATTATGAAGCTTTCTTT.

The J gene is TRBJ2-1, the V gene TRBV29-1; no definite D call. The CDR3 has 14 amino acids. V was shortened by 7 bases and J by 9 bases, with 22 bases between the two germline ends. CDR1 is SQVTM and CDR2 is ANQGSEA in the germline V gene. The CDR3 DNA reads TGCAGCGCCGAGAGGCGTTTTCGACGAGGTGAGCAGTTCTTC. Residues: CSAERRFRRGEQFF.

The J gene is TRBJ1-2, the V gene TRBV7-9; 10 bases are a match to TRBD1. This CDR3 comprises 16 residues. Trimming removed 1 base from V and 1 base from J; junction bases left unmatched: 3. Germline V gene lookup returns CDR1 SEHNR and CDR2 FQNEAQ (reference sequence). The CDR3 spells CASSLVGDRGNYGYTF. DNA for the CDR3: TGTGCCAGCAGCTTAGTAGGGGACAGGGGTAACTATGGCTACACCTTC.

For this clone: Other DNA sequences of this sample code for an identical CDR3. The genes are TRBV19 and TRBJ1-1; D unresolved. This CDR3 comprises 13 residues. The germline CDR1 and CDR2 sequences are LNHDA and SQIVND (reference sequence). V lost 5 bases and J lost 1, with 8 bases in between. This chain's CDR3 is CASSPTGNTEAFF. The CDR3 DNA sequence: TGTGCCAGTAGTCCGACGGGGAACACTGAAGCTTTCTTT.

A note on this clone: One end of the junction does not line up with germline, which may come from a read error. V is TRBV6-5 and J is TRBJ2-2, with TRBD2 matching 8 bases. This CDR3 spans 16 amino acids. In germline, CDR1 is MNHEY, CDR2 SVGAGI. This chain's CDR3 is CASSYAFGGAGGELLF. The CDR3 DNA reads as TGTGCCAGCAGTTACGCGTTCGGGGGGGCCGGCGGGGAGCTGCTTTTT.

This clone has just one count. This chain links TRBV13 with TRBJ2-1; the match to TRBD2 covers 9 bases. There are 19 residues in the CDR3. Germline assignment: CDR1 PRHDT and CDR2 FYEKMQ (reference sequence). V shed 0 bases and J 6 bases; nucleotides not matched to a gene: 15. For the CDR3, the DNA is TGTGCCAGCAGCTTAGGTATCTCTGGGGCGGGAGGGACCTCCAATGAGCAGTTCTTC. Its protein is CASSLGISGAGGTSNEQFF.

The rearrangement joins TRBV19 to TRBJ2-7; D possibly corresponds to TRBD1 (5 bases). CDR3 length: 11 amino acids. CDR1 and CDR2 (germline): LNHDA, SQIVND (reference sequence). Trimming took off 5 bases at V and 3 bases at J, with 5 bases between the two ends. In nucleotides, the CDR3 is TGTGCCAGTAGTCAGGGCTACGAGCAGTACTTC. Its translation: CASSQGYEQYF.

The chain joins TRBV4-3 to TRBJ2-1; the match to TRBD2 covers 9 bases. This CDR3 is built from 14 residues. Germline trimming cut 1 base from V and 9 bases from J; bases unmatched to any gene: 4. CDR1 and CDR2 from the germline V gene are LGHNA and YSLEER. The CDR3 DNA follows: TGCGCCAGCAGCCAAGTGCGGGGGGGCCTTGAGCAGTTCTTC. Residues: CASSQVRGGLEQFF.

J is TRBJ2-1 and V is TRBV27; 7 positions agree with TRBD2. Germline CDR1 reads MNHEY; CDR2 reads SMNVEV (reference sequence). After removal of 10 bases from V and 6 bases from J, the junction contained 12 bases not matched to a gene. This CDR3 has 14 residues. In DNA form, the CDR3 reads TGTGCCATCGCTAAGCGGGATATGTCCAATGAGCAGTTCTTC. As protein: CAIAKRDMSNEQFF.

The J gene is TRBJ1-2, the V gene TRBV15, with D possibly being TRBD1 (5 bases). CDR1 and CDR2 from the germline V gene are LNHNV and YYDKDF (reference sequence). The CDR3 consists of 14 residues. V was shortened by 3 bases and J by 1 base, with 9 bases between the two germline ends. The CDR3 DNA is TGTGCCACCAGCAGCGAACAGGTTAACTATGGCTACACCTTC. Translated, it gives CATSSEQVNYGYTF.